This passage covers 13 T cell receptor beta chains from one sample sequenced in a study of T cell repertoires in cytomegalovirus infection. MiXCR, run by TCRdb on the reads, gives a single entry per CDR3 protein. The top ten clones hold 13% of a sample with some 310,000 distinct CDR3 sequences, roughly 25% of them seen once. Their target antigens are unknown. Sequenced here: cultured PBMCs, sampled from culture after CMV antigen stimulation. The receptors come from a human donor in good health (CMV status not recorded). Some clones in this sample may be carry-over from other donors' samples.

This clonotype has more than one count but fewer than ten. V gene TRBV29-1 combines with J gene TRBJ2-1, with a tentative D call TRBD2 (6 bases). Germline-derived CDR1 and CDR2 are SQVTM and ANQGSEA. The CDR3 contains 15 residues. V was trimmed by 5 bases and J by 0 bases, leaving 14 bases between them. CDR3 sequence: CSVHLSGLSYNEQFF. The DNA of the CDR3 is TGCAGCGTTCACCTTAGCGGACTCTCCTACAATGAGCAGTTCTTC.

This chain joins TRBV7-2 and TRBJ2-7; possibly TRBD2 for D (5 bases). The V gene's germline CDR1 is SGHTA and CDR2 FQGNSA. Trimming took off 5 bases at V and 6 bases at J, with 14 bases between the two ends. The CDR3 runs to 13 residues. CDR3 in DNA: TGTGCCAGCAGCCCTACCGGGGTTTCCGAGCAGTACGTC. Protein product: CASSPTGVSEQYV.

This clonotype was counted at least ten times. V gene TRBV6-2 or TRBV6-3 combines with J gene TRBJ2-3, with D unclear. CDR1 is MNHEY and CDR2 is SVGEGT in the germline V gene. Trimming pared 2 bases from V and 7 bases from J, leaving 4 bases between. There are 11 residues in the CDR3. The CDR3 nucleotides read TGTGCCAGCAGTTACCTCTATACGCAGTATTTT. Its protein product is CASSYLYTQYF.

This clonotype has only a few counts. V and J are TRBV11-2 and TRBJ1-3; D remains unclear. The ends were cut back, 4 bases at V and 3 bases at J, with 10 bases in the middle. Germline lookup yields CDR1 SGHAT and CDR2 FQNNGV. The CDR3 runs to 14 residues. The CDR3 region is CASSSRERGNTIYF. The CDR3 nucleotides are TGTGCCAGCAGCTCCCGGGAACGTGGAAACACCATATATTTT.

The V and J genes are TRBV6-5 and TRBJ2-4; 8 bases are a match to TRBD2. This CDR3 spans 17 amino acids. Germline V gives CDR1 MNHEY, CDR2 SVGAGI. The junction had 12 bases not matched to a gene; V was cut back by 5 bases and J by 3 bases. CDR3 bases: TGTGCCAGCAGTCCCATAGCGGGAACACCCCTCAAAAACATTCAGTACTTC. This translates into CASSPIAGTPLKNIQYF.

This clonotype was seen only once. The chain links TRBV6-5 to TRBJ2-1; D not resolved. The CDR3 extends over 11 amino acids. Germline V gene data show CDR1 as MNHEY and CDR2 as SVGAGI. V was shortened by 5 bases and J by 10 bases, with 9 bases between the two germline ends. The CDR3 coding sequence is TGTGCCAGCAGTGATTACGGGGAGCAGTTCTTC. This codes for CASSDYGEQFF.

The chain couples TRBV11-2 to TRBJ2-1, with TRBD2 identical over 9 bases. CDR3 length equals 16 residues. V gave up 4 bases and J gave up 1 base; unmatched junction bases: 5. Germline values: CDR1 SGHAT, CDR2 FQNNGV. The CDR3 sequence is CASSSRLAASYNEQFF. The DNA of the CDR3 is TGTGCCAGCAGCTCCAGACTAGCGGCATCCTACAATGAGCAGTTCTTC.

The chain is built from TRBV6-6 and TRBJ1-1; D is unclear. This CDR3 has 14 residues. Germline CDR1 reads MNHNY; CDR2 reads SVGAGI (reference sequence). Trimming stripped 6 bases from V and 6 bases from J, with 17 bases between. The CDR3 is CASRGRVSVPEAFF. Here the CDR3 DNA reads TGTGCCAGCAGGGGAAGGGTTTCGGTCCCTGAAGCTTTCTTT.

The CDR3 DNA follows: TGTGCCAGCAGTTCAGGATATTATAGCAATCAGCCCCAGCATTTT. This gives the protein CASSSGYYSNQPQHF. The chain carries TRBV6-1 and TRBJ1-5; no firm D call. V lost 5 bases, J lost 0 bases, and 11 bases lay in between. Germline V CDR1 and CDR2: MNHNS, SASEGT. This CDR3 has 15 amino acids.

This clonotype was seen a handful of times. V and J are TRBV5-1 and TRBJ1-1; perhaps TRBD1 as D (5 bases). The V gene lost 4 bases and the J gene lost 7 bases, with 17 bases spanning the gap. Germline lookup yields CDR1 SGHRS and CDR2 YFSETQ. The CDR3 runs to 14 residues. The CDR3: CASSPDRPSLEAFF. CDR3 DNA sequence: TGCGCCAGCAGCCCCGACAGACCATCGCTTGAAGCTTTCTTT.

This clonotype occurred many times. The chain uses TRBV28 and TRBJ1-4, with D hard to call. The CDR3 length is 21 residues. The V gene's germline CDR1 is MDHEN and CDR2 SYDVKM. V lost 4 bases, J lost 7 bases, and 34 bases lay in between. DNA of the CDR3: TGTGCCAGCAGTTCTGTGGTAGTGACCCTTCTATTGCCCCTTCACAGTGAAAAACTGTTTTTT. Translated, it gives CASSSVVVTLLLPLHSEKLFF.

This clonotype was detected many times. The chain combines TRBV6-1 with TRBJ1-3; possibly TRBD1 for D (5 bases). Deletions cut 3 bases from V and 0 bases from J, with 21 bases between. CDR1 is MNHNS, CDR2 SASEGT, per germline. This CDR3 region has 19 residues. In DNA, the CDR3 is TGTGCCAGCAGTGACGTTGCCCTCTACGGGACGGCCTCTGGAAACACCATATATTTT. Translating it yields CASSDVALYGTASGNTIYF.

This chain joins TRBV18 and TRBJ2-1; 12 bases are shared with TRBD2. This CDR3 has 17 residues. V gave up 6 bases and J gave up 0 bases; unmatched junction bases: 6. Germline V gene data show CDR1 as KGHSH and CDR2 as LQKENI. CDR3 protein: CASSPETSGSSYNEQFF. The DNA for the CDR3 is TGTGCCAGCTCCCCGGAGACTAGCGGGAGCTCCTACAATGAGCAGTTCTTC.